This TCR beta chain was recorded in a study of human T cells and chemical hapten exposure. Study-wide context: In the roughly 24-week study, patients were dosed weekly with diphenylcyclopropenone on the scalp throughout.

In the source study's methods: Sample-level TCR yields exhibited a median of 95,638, with a range of roughly 20,000 to 750,000. TCRdb analysed the RACE reads with MiXCR anew, one entry per CDR3 protein. What appears here as the V and J calls and clone size reflects TCRdb's work, not the paper's. The sample consists of a few hundred thousand distinct CDR3 sequences, roughly 8.9% of them appearing once. Time point specified: pre-sensitization, week 0. Documented treatment: therapeutic diphenylcyclopropenone sensitization with weekly scalp DPC. In its sample, this clonotype was seen many times. Its target is unknown. CDR1 is SGHTA, CDR2 FQGNSA, per germline. This CDR3 has 11 residues. V lost 3 bases and J lost 4, with 2 bases in between. Study observations and caveats: High-frequency TCRs, those above 1 in 1000, stayed the same after DPC sensitization.

The rearrangement links TRBV7-2 to TRBJ2-3; D is uncertain. The sequencing here drew on whole blood, taken in connection with sensitization to the hapten diphenylcyclopropenone (DPC). The source of this sequence is a woman in her forties with alopecia areata. Some clones in this sample may be carry-over from other donors' samples. CDR3 sequence: CASSLSDTQYF. In DNA, the CDR3 is TGTGCCAGCAGCTTGTCAGATACGCAGTATTTT.